This T cell receptor beta chain appears in the sequencing data of a study of control samples from healthy donors and cancer patients. Deletions cut 10 bases from V and 2 bases from J, with 9 bases between. The CDR3 totals 13 residues. Germline lookup yields CDR1 MNHEY and CDR2 SMNVEV (reference sequence). The assay was immunoSEQ multiplex PCR, and TCRdb's table has in-frame clones only and misses some. The profile covers 250,000 to 300,000 clones, with more than 65% appearing a single time and 10% to 15% taken by the ten largest. The sample was PBMCs. The chain joins TRBV27 to TRBJ2-6; a weak D match, TRBD2 (5 bases). The clonotype was recovered from an older woman with lung cancer. The CDR3, as DNA: TGTGCCATCCGGGGTACTGGGGCCAACGTCCTGACTTTC. Its translation is CAIRGTGANVLTF.